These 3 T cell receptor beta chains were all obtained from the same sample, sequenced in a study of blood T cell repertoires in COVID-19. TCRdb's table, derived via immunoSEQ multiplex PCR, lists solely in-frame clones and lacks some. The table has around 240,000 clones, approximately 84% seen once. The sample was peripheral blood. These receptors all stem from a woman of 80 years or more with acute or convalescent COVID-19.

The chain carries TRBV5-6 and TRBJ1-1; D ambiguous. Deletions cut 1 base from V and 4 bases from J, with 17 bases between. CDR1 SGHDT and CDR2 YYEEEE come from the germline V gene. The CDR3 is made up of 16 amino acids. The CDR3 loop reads CASSLTRARRGTEAFF. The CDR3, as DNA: TGTGCCAGCAGCTTGACGAGGGCACGCCGGGGCACTGAAGCTTTCTTT.

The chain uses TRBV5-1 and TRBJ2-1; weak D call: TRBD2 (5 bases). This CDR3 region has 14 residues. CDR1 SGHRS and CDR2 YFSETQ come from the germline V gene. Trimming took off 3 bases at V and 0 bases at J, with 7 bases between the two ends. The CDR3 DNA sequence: TGCGCCAGCAGCTCCGGGGTCTCCTACAATGAGCAGTTCTTC. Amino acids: CASSSGVSYNEQFF.

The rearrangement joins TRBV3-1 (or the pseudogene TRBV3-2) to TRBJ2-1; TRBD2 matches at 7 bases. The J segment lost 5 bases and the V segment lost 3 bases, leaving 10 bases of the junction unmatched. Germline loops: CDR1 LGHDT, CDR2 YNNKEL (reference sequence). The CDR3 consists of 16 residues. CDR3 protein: CASSHHIGTTHNEQFF. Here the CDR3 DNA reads TGTGCCAGCAGCCATCATATCGGGACTACCCACAATGAGCAGTTCTTC.